This TCR beta chain is from a study of blood T cell repertoires in COVID-19. Overall study: The United States, Italy and Spain were the sources of the acute and convalescent COVID-19 samples. T cells, B-cell-depleted T cells, or PBMCs supplied cDNA or gDNA.

The CDR3 loop spans 13 amino acids. Germline CDR1 and CDR2: SGHRS and YFSETQ. The V end lost 4 bases, the J end lost 5 bases, and 12 bases lay between the germline ends. How the authors handled the data: It was from reference gene primer amplification that nucleated cell counts were estimated. TCRdb's copy holds only in-frame clones and misses some; the assay was immunoSEQ multiplex PCR. That table supplies the V and J calls and clone size; D and trimming were determined from the DNA. The repertoire has 50,000 or so clones, roughly 80% of them found once; the top ten carry 7% to 7.5%. Material: peripheral blood. The chain joins TRBV5-1 to TRBJ1-1, with a possible D match to TRBD1 (6 bases). The sequence was collected from a middle-aged man with acute or convalescent COVID-19. CDR3 amino acids: CASSAQGQTEAFF. For the CDR3, the DNA is TGCGCCAGCAGCGCCCAAGGACAGACTGAAGCTTTCTTT.